Listed here is a single T cell receptor (beta chain). Its matching antigen is unknown. These data originate in a study of blood T cells in healthy people across ages. CDR1 and CDR2 from the germline V gene are SNHLY and FYNNEI. The CDR3 contains 17 residues. The V and J ends lost 6 bases and 3 bases, in that order; junction bases with no gene match: 14. Overall study findings and caveats: Because donor CMV status was unknown, expanded clonotype changes were possibly confounded.

The use of a sample-barcoded 5' primer and a J-beta primer mix characterized a second PCR of 7 to 11 cycles. TCRdb ran MiXCR on the 5' RACE reads and lists one entry per CDR3 protein. Of around 1,000,000 distinct CDR3 sequences listed, roughly 24% are singletons. In addition, the sample was reused for a study of T cells of mothers and their children.

The receptor was derived from a girl aged 2 to 9 in good health. The rearrangement uses TRBV2 and TRBJ2-3; 8 bases align to TRBD2. The sequenced sample consisted of blood. The CDR3 region is CASSDTNRLARTDTQYF. The DNA of the CDR3 is TGTGCCAGCAGCGACACGAACCGACTAGCGCGAACAGATACGCAGTATTTT.